This TCR beta chain is drawn from a study of T cells in Graves' hyperthyroidism and ophthalmopathy. This clonotype was observed a few times. Antigen specificity is unknown. RNA transcripts served as the template for amplifying TCR beta CDR3 regions. The HTBI primer set served for first-round RT-PCR of the TCR CDR3. TCRdb reprocessed the multiplex PCR reads with MiXCR, giving one entry per CDR3 protein. Here the sample spans 300,000 to 400,000 distinct CDR3 sequences, approximately 18% being singletons. Germline V gives CDR1 MNHEY, CDR2 SVGEGT. V dropped 9 bases and J dropped 0 bases, with 12 bases sitting between them. This CDR3 comprises 13 residues. Fresh 10 ml peripheral blood yielded PBMCs. Overall study results and limits: In the blood, most expanded thyroid clonotypes above 0.001 appeared as well.

What was sequenced was blood. The chain is built from TRBV6-2 or TRBV6-3 and TRBJ2-7, with unresolved D. The receptor comes from a woman between 50 and 59 years old with Graves' hyperthyroidism. This chain's CDR3 is CASSPPSSYEQYF. CDR3 nucleotides: TGTGCCAGTAGCCCCCCCAGCTCCTACGAGCAGTACTTC.